The 22 T cell receptor beta chains presented below share a single source sample, sequenced in a study of cytomegalovirus exposure and HLA in healthy donors (dated by TCRdb to between 2016 and 2019). Libraries were constructed by the immunoSEQ multiplex PCR assay. A mixture of 60 forward primers for TCR Vbeta segments and 13 reverse primers for TCR Jbeta segments was used in the multiplex PCR. TCRdb re-hosts the immuneACCESS table, in-frame sequences only. Its copies lack some clones; in the studies checked, an unresolved V gene accounts for under half of them, and the cause for the rest is not known. The sample contains roughly 150,000 clones, approximately 81% of them found a single time. Roughly 4% of the sample belongs to the ten largest clones. The material sequenced was PBMCs. The receptors were sampled from a woman between 40 and 55 years old in good health and CMV-seropositive.

The V gene is TRBV27, the J gene TRBJ1-6; the match to TRBD1 covers 7 bases. The ends lost 0 bases at V and 9 bases at J; junction bases unmatched: 2. The CDR3 has 14 residues. The germline V gene has CDR1 MNHEY and CDR2 SMNVEV (reference sequence). The CDR3 sequence is CASSLSPGGSPLHF. For the CDR3, the DNA is TGTGCCAGCAGTTTATCACCAGGGGGTTCACCCCTCCACTTT.

The chain links TRBV7-9 to TRBJ1-1; 9 nucleotides line up with TRBD1. The V segment lost 3 bases and the J segment 3 bases; nucleotides outside the gene matches: 5. This CDR3 has 15 residues. CDR1 is SEHNR and CDR2 is FQNEAQ in the germline V gene (reference sequence). Here the CDR3 reads CASSLGTGRYTEAFF. CDR3 DNA sequence: TGTGCCAGCAGCTTGGGGACAGGGCGATACACTGAAGCTTTCTTT.

This sequence joins TRBV6-5 and TRBJ2-2; D gene ambiguous. The V gene's germline CDR1 is MNHEY and CDR2 SVGAGI. The CDR3 has 13 amino acids. V gave up 5 bases and J gave up 8 bases, with 12 bases separating them. Here the CDR3 reads CASSVSPRGELFF. CDR3 in DNA: TGTGCCAGCAGTGTCTCTCCCCGGGGGGAGCTGTTTTTT.

The CDR3 DNA sequence: TGTGCCAGCAGCCGGGACAGGGTCACCGGGGAGCTGTTTTTT. Translating gives CASSRDRVTGELFF. The chain carries TRBV7-9 and TRBJ2-2, with TRBD1 matching 9 bases. Losses at the gene ends were 5 bases for V and 4 bases for J; bases not matched to a gene: 2. CDR1 and CDR2 from the germline V gene are SEHNR and FQNEAQ (reference sequence). CDR3 length equals 14 residues.

This chain joins TRBV27 and TRBJ2-7; no clear D. CDR1 and CDR2 from the germline V gene are MNHEY and SMNVEV (reference sequence). V lost 3 bases and J lost 4, with 4 bases in between. The CDR3 loop spans 11 amino acids. As DNA, the CDR3 is TGTGCCAGCAGTTTCGGGTACGAGCAGTACTTC. It encodes CASSFGYEQYF.

This clone appeared once. The V and J genes are TRBV7-9 and TRBJ2-1; 10 bases match TRBD1. Germline lookup yields CDR1 SEHNR and CDR2 FQNEAQ (reference sequence). V was pared by 4 bases and J by 3 bases, with 3 bases of the junction left unmatched. The length of the CDR3 is 15 residues. The CDR3 reads CASSSTGGGYNEQFF. CDR3 nucleotide sequence: TGTGCCAGCAGCTCGACAGGGGGCGGCTACAATGAGCAGTTCTTC.

J is TRBJ2-5 and V is TRBV12-5; 8 nucleotides line up with TRBD1. Unmatched junction bases numbered 4, after V lost 6 bases and J lost 4 bases. Germline CDR1 is LGHNT and CDR2 is FRNRAP. The CDR3 runs to 13 residues. CDR3 sequence: CASGPQGGETQYF. The CDR3 bases are TGTGCTAGTGGGCCACAGGGGGGAGAGACCCAGTACTTC.

CDR3 nucleotide sequence: TGTGCCAGCTCATTAAAAGAGACCCAGTACTTC. Its protein product is CASSLKETQYF. The V gene is TRBV18, the J gene TRBJ2-5; D ambiguous. The CDR3 covers 11 residues. V gave up 5 bases and J gave up 3 bases, with 4 bases separating them. CDR1 KGHSH and CDR2 LQKENI come from the germline V gene.

The rearrangement links TRBV27 to TRBJ2-6; no clear D. Germline values: CDR1 MNHEY, CDR2 SMNVEV (reference sequence). Trimming removed 7 bases from V and 0 bases from J, with 19 bases in between. This CDR3 region has 18 residues. The DNA of the CDR3 is TGTGCCAGCACCTCCGACCCTCAGGCGTTCTCTGGGGCCAACGTCCTGACTTTC. Protein: CASTSDPQAFSGANVLTF.

V gene TRBV29-1 combines with J gene TRBJ1-2; TRBD1 is a possible D gene (5 bases). The CDR3 has 12 residues. The germline V gene encodes CDR1 SQVTM and CDR2 ANQGSEA. V lost 3 bases and J lost 4, with 9 bases in between. CDR3 amino acids: CSVEETAYGYTF. DNA of the CDR3: TGCAGCGTTGAGGAGACAGCCTATGGCTACACCTTC. The full variable domain, with the rest looked up from reference TRBV29-1 and TRBJ1-2, is SAVISQKPSRDICQRGTSLTIQCQVDSQVTMMFWYRQQPGQSLTLIATANQGSEATYESGFVIDKFPISRPNLTFSTLTVSNMSPEDSSIYLCSVEETAYGYTFGSGTRLTVV.

As to this clone: Different DNA sequences within this sample yield the same CDR3. The genes are TRBV27 and TRBJ2-7; D not resolved. Trimming stripped 2 bases from V and 3 bases from J, with 8 bases between. This CDR3 is 13 amino acids long. Germline V lookup: CDR1 MNHEY, CDR2 SMNVEV (reference sequence). CDR3 DNA sequence: TGTGCCAGCAGTTTAGGGCCGTACTACGAGCAGTACTTC. The encoded protein is CASSLGPYYEQYF.

This chain uses TRBV10-3 with TRBJ2-7; TRBD1 matches 9 bases. The V and J ends lost 9 bases and 4 bases, in that order; junction bases with no gene match: 7. The CDR3 runs 13 residues. CDR1 and CDR2 from the germline V gene are ENHRY and SYGVKD. CDR3 loop: CAIAGTGRYEQYF. In DNA form, the CDR3 reads TGTGCCATTGCCGGGACAGGGAGATACGAGCAGTACTTC.

This chain joins TRBV7-3 and TRBJ2-1; the D gene is possibly TRBD2 (6 bases). CDR1 and CDR2 from the germline V gene are SGHTA and FQGTGA. This CDR3 contains 15 residues. V lost 3 bases and J 0 bases, leaving 9 bases between the germline ends. The CDR3 sequence: CASSFSGLSYNEQFF. CDR3 in DNA: TGTGCCAGCAGCTTTAGCGGACTCTCCTACAATGAGCAGTTCTTC.

The V and J genes are TRBV28 and TRBJ2-7; tentative D call: TRBD2 (6 bases). The CDR3 is 12 residues long. V was clipped by 3 bases and J by 8 bases, with 11 bases between them. Germline V gene sequence: CDR1 MDHEN, CDR2 SYDVKM. The CDR3 spells CASSFRGGQQYF. CDR3 DNA: TGTGCCAGCAGTTTTCGAGGAGGGCAGCAGTACTTC.

The chain carries TRBV18 and TRBJ1-1, with a weak D call TRBD1 (5 bases). The V gene lost 5 bases and the J gene lost 4 bases, with 20 bases spanning the gap. Per germline, CDR1 KGHSH and CDR2 LQKENI. This CDR3 is 16 amino acids long. CDR3 amino acids: CASSSWLQVTATEAFF. CDR3 bases: TGTGCCAGCTCATCCTGGTTACAGGTCACCGCCACTGAAGCTTTCTTT.

The chain joins TRBV11-2 to TRBJ2-5, with a weak D call TRBD2 (6 bases). This CDR3 is built from 15 residues. The V end lost 0 bases, the J end lost 7 bases, and 15 bases lay between the germline ends. CDR1 is SGHAT and CDR2 is FQNNGV in the germline V gene. The CDR3 reads CASSLDGRGWGTQYF. Written as DNA, the CDR3 is TGTGCCAGCAGCTTAGATGGGCGGGGATGGGGGACCCAGTACTTC.

The CDR3 nucleotides read TGTGCCAGCAGCCAAGGTCAGTCCAGGGGACCCAAAAACATTCAGTACTTC. It encodes CASSQGQSRGPKNIQYF. The rearrangement joins TRBV14 to TRBJ2-4; TRBD1 might be the D (6 bases). Looked up from germline, CDR1 is SGHDN and CDR2 is FVKESK. The V gene lost 1 base and the J gene lost 2 bases, with 15 bases spanning the gap. This CDR3 is 17 amino acids long.

This clone turned up a few times. The chain carries TRBV7-7 and TRBJ2-2; maybe TRBD2 (5 bases). This CDR3 is built from 12 residues. V was pared by 5 bases and J by 6 bases, with 7 bases between. Germline loops: CDR1 SSHAT, CDR2 FNYEAQ (reference sequence). This CDR3 is CASSTGAGELFF. CDR3 in DNA: TGTGCCAGCAGCACCGGGGCCGGGGAGCTGTTTTTT.

This clone was observed a handful of times. The chain carries TRBV18 and TRBJ2-7; D not certain. V was shortened by 3 bases and J by 0 bases, with 15 bases between the two germline ends. CDR1 KGHSH and CDR2 LQKENI come from the germline V gene. CDR3 size: 16 residues. This CDR3 reads CASSPSLPPRSYEQYF. The DNA for the CDR3 is TGTGCCAGCTCACCTAGTCTGCCCCCCCGCTCCTACGAGCAGTACTTC.

The V gene is TRBV7-9, the J gene TRBJ2-3; 7 bases fit TRBD2. CDR3 length: 17 amino acids. V shed 2 bases, J shed 4 bases, and the junction held 12 bases outside the gene matches. CDR1 is SEHNR, CDR2 FQNEAQ, per germline (reference sequence). The CDR3 sequence is CASSLIRALAGADTQYF. The CDR3 nucleotides read TGTGCCAGCAGCTTAATTCGGGCCCTTGCGGGGGCAGATACGCAGTATTTT.

The chain carries TRBV6-5 and TRBJ2-3, with D uncertain. V shed 6 bases and J shed 3 bases, with 7 bases lying between them. There are 12 residues in the CDR3. Germline assignment: CDR1 MNHEY and CDR2 SVGAGI. CDR3 amino acids: CASRAHTDTQYF. The DNA of the CDR3 is TGTGCCAGCAGGGCCCATACAGATACGCAGTATTTT.

The chain combines TRBV7-6 with TRBJ2-2; TRBD1 is a possible D gene (5 bases). CDR3 length equals 14 residues. The germline V gene has CDR1 SGHVS and CDR2 FNYEAQ. V gave up 6 bases and J gave up 7 bases, with 15 bases separating them. The DNA for the CDR3 is TGTGCCAGCAGGCCGTTACAGGTCAGCGGGGAGCTGTTTTTT. Amino acid sequence: CASRPLQVSGELFF.